This TCR beta chain appears in the sequencing data of a study of blood T cell repertoires in COVID-19. The wider study: T cells, B-cell-depleted T cells, or PBMCs supplied cDNA or gDNA.

Cohort 3 recovery required two negative PCRs, clearance, or symptom resolution. Germline lookup yields CDR1 MNHEY and CDR2 SMNVEV (reference sequence). This CDR3 comprises 16 residues. V gave up 2 bases and J gave up 8 bases, with 18 bases separating them. The table came from immunoSEQ multiplex PCR; TCRdb's copy has only in-frame clones and leaves some out. The table records 300,000 to 400,000 clones, about 88% of them present only once. This TCR came from a woman younger than 30 who had recovered from COVID-19. The sequenced material came from PBMCs or T cells enriched from blood (not recorded which). This sequence joins TRBV27 and TRBJ1-4; D possibly corresponds to TRBD1 (6 bases). CDR3 amino acids: CASSLMYRDLKEKLFF. CDR3 in DNA: TGTGCCAGCAGTTTAATGTACAGGGACCTGAAGGAAAAACTGTTTTTT.